Following are 24 T cell receptor beta chains from one sample sequenced in a study of blood T cell repertoires in COVID-19. TCRdb's table, derived via immunoSEQ multiplex PCR, lists solely in-frame clones and lacks some. The sample has a few hundred thousand clones; approximately 90% are singletons. The sample comprised PBMCs or T cells enriched from blood (not recorded which). All receptors derive from a woman in her thirties or forties who had recovered from COVID-19.

The rearrangement joins TRBV7-9 to TRBJ1-1; possible D gene TRBD1, 5 bases. CDR3 length: 15 amino acids. Germline-derived CDR1 and CDR2 are SEHNR and FQNEAQ (reference sequence). The V and J ends lost 3 bases and 1 base respectively, with 12 bases between them. CDR3 DNA: TGTGCCAGCAGCTTGGGGCCGGGGGGGAACACTGAAGCTTTCTTT. It translates to CASSLGPGGNTEAFF.

The rearrangement uses TRBV27 and TRBJ2-5; TRBD2 matches 11 bases. The junction had 3 bases not matched to a gene; V was cut back by 2 bases and J by 1 base. The length of the CDR3 is 16 residues. Germline CDR1 reads MNHEY; CDR2 reads SMNVEV (reference sequence). The CDR3: CASSLRGTSGQETQYF. As DNA, the CDR3 is TGTGCCAGCAGTTTACGAGGGACTAGCGGCCAAGAGACCCAGTACTTC.

CDR3 in DNA: TGTGCCAGTAGTATATTAAGCGGCCTCTACAATGAGCAGTTCTTC. Translation gives CASSILSGLYNEQFF. The rearrangement links TRBV19 to TRBJ2-1, with D maybe TRBD2 (5 bases). The germline CDR1 and CDR2 sequences are LNHDA and SQIVND (reference sequence). CDR3 length: 15 residues. Trimming took off 2 bases at V and 3 bases at J, with 11 bases between the two ends.

The chain combines TRBV7-6 with TRBJ1-4, with D perhaps matching TRBD1 (6 bases). CDR1 is SGHVS, CDR2 FNYEAQ, per germline. The CDR3 length is 17 residues. V lost 3 bases to trimming and J lost 0 bases, with 14 bases between them. The CDR3 protein is CASSFLRGIATNEKLFF. CDR3 DNA: TGTGCCAGCAGCTTTCTCAGGGGAATCGCAACTAATGAAAAACTGTTTTTT.

Here the CDR3 reads CASSFHSGERLGELFF. The CDR3 bases are TGTGCCAGCAGCTTTCATAGCGGAGAACGGCTCGGGGAGCTGTTTTTT. This chain connects TRBV7-9 to TRBJ2-2; TRBD2 might be the D (6 bases). The ends were cut back, 3 bases at V and 7 bases at J, with 18 bases in the middle. Looked up from germline, CDR1 is SEHNR and CDR2 is FQNEAQ (reference sequence). The CDR3 totals 16 residues.

The gene calls are TRBV9 and TRBJ2-7, with D perhaps TRBD1 (6 bases). V dropped 0 bases and J dropped 3 bases, with 13 bases sitting between them. This CDR3 has 15 residues. Germline CDR1 reads SGDLS; CDR2 reads YYNGEE. CDR3 nucleotide sequence: TGTGCCAGCAGCGTAGGTACAGGGCGCCTCTACGAGCAGTACTTC. It is translated as CASSVGTGRLYEQYF.

The V gene is TRBV24-1, the J gene TRBJ1-3; 8 bases are a match to TRBD1. V lost 5 bases and J lost 1; bases outside the gene matches: 6. CDR1 and CDR2 (germline): KGHDR, SFDVKD. The CDR3 length is 16 residues. For the CDR3, the DNA is TGTGCCACCAGTGCCCTAACAGGGGGGTCTGGAAACACCATATATTTT. Encoded protein: CATSALTGGSGNTIYF.

The chain combines TRBV7-2 with TRBJ2-7, with 7 bases matching TRBD2. CDR3 length: 14 amino acids. After removal of 6 bases from V and 3 bases from J, the junction contained 8 bases not matched to a gene. From germline, CDR1 is SGHTA and CDR2 FQGNSA. CDR3 bases: TGTGCCAGCAGTTCGAGTAGCGGGTACTACGAGCAGTACTTC. Translated: CASSSSSGYYEQYF.

The chain links TRBV5-5 to TRBJ1-1; D remains unclear. With 5 bases removed from V and 2 bases from J, the gap between germline ends came to 4 bases. Looked up from germline, CDR1 is SGHKS and CDR2 is YYEKEE (reference sequence). CDR3 length: 11 residues. This CDR3 reads CASSINTEAFF. DNA of the CDR3: TGTGCCAGCAGTATAAACACTGAAGCTTTCTTT. The entire variable domain, with the rest obtained from reference TRBV5-5 and TRBJ1-1, is as follows: DAGVTQSPTHLIKTRGQQVTLRCSPISGHKSVSWYQQVLGQGPQFIFQYYEKEERGRGNFPDRFSARQFPNYSSELNVNALLLGDSALYLCASSINTEAFFGQGTRLTVV.

The V call is TRBV2, the J call TRBJ2-1; 12 positions agree with TRBD2. The trim removed 8 bases at V and 9 bases at J, leaving 23 bases unmatched. This CDR3 contains 19 residues. Germline assignment: CDR1 SNHLY and CDR2 FYNNEI. CDR3 protein: CASFTPITSGRPSRSEQFF. The CDR3 DNA reads TGTGCCAGCTTCACCCCTATCACTAGCGGGAGGCCGAGTAGGAGTGAGCAGTTCTTC.

J is TRBJ1-5 and V is TRBV6-5, with 7 bases fitting TRBD1. This CDR3 spans 15 amino acids. Germline V gene sequence: CDR1 MNHEY, CDR2 SVGAGI. Trimming cost V 6 bases and J 4 bases; bases outside gene matches: 9. CDR3 loop: CASRPTGTVNQPQHF. The CDR3 coding sequence is TGTGCCAGCAGGCCGACAGGGACCGTAAATCAGCCCCAGCATTTT.

The J gene is TRBJ1-2, the V gene TRBV19; 8 positions agree with TRBD1. Germline CDR1 reads LNHDA; CDR2 reads SQIVND (reference sequence). The CDR3 is made up of 12 amino acids. The trim removed 7 bases at V and 7 bases at J, leaving 5 bases unmatched. The CDR3 coding sequence is TGTGCCAGTACAGGGGGCGCGAGTGGCTACACCTTC. It codes for CASTGGASGYTF.

J is TRBJ1-4 and V is TRBV19; D may be TRBD1 (6 bases). The CDR3 consists of 13 residues. The ends were cut back, 3 bases at V and 7 bases at J, with 9 bases in the middle. Germline loops: CDR1 LNHDA, CDR2 SQIVND (reference sequence). The CDR3 protein is CASSIGTFEKLFF. DNA for the CDR3: TGTGCCAGTAGTATCGGGACATTTGAAAAACTGTTTTTT. Full variable domain (outside the CDR3, taken from reference TRBV19 and TRBJ1-4): DGGITQSPKYLFRKEGQNVTLSCEQNLNHDAMYWYRQDPGQGLRLIYYSQIVNDFQKGDIAEGYSVSREKKESFPLTVTSAQKNPTAFYLCASSIGTFEKLFFGSGTQLSVL.

The chain combines TRBV7-9 with TRBJ2-7; D may be TRBD2 (5 bases). The CDR3 extends over 14 amino acids. The germline V gene has CDR1 SEHNR and CDR2 FQNEAQ (reference sequence). Deletions cut 2 bases from V and 2 bases from J, with 10 bases between. The chain's CDR3 is CASSLFSGTYEQYF. The CDR3 DNA follows: TGTGCCAGCAGCTTATTTTCGGGGACCTACGAGCAGTACTTC.

J is TRBJ2-7 and V is TRBV28; 9 nucleotides agree with TRBD2. This CDR3 has 16 residues. J lost 0 bases, V lost 8 bases, and 11 bases had no gene match. Germline lookup yields CDR1 MDHEN and CDR2 SYDVKM. CDR3 residues: CASRRLAARSSYEQYF. The CDR3 DNA follows: TGTGCCAGCCGCCGACTAGCGGCACGAAGCTCCTACGAGCAGTACTTC.

The chain links TRBV7-2 to TRBJ1-1; 9 bases are shared with TRBD1. The V gene's germline CDR1 is SGHTA and CDR2 FQGNSA. The trim removed 5 bases at V and 9 bases at J, leaving 4 bases unmatched. The CDR3 sequence is 12 residues long. CDR3 sequence: CASSRDRDKAFF. CDR3 nucleotide sequence: TGTGCCAGCAGCCGGGACAGGGATAAAGCTTTCTTT.

The chain couples TRBV6-1 to TRBJ2-3, with a possible D match to TRBD2 (6 bases). Trimming shortened V by 2 bases and J by 3 bases, and 12 bases separated the two germline ends. Germline assignment: CDR1 MNHNS and CDR2 SASEGT. The CDR3 spans 15 residues. The CDR3 bases are TGTGCCAGCAGTGAATCGGGACTTTCAACAGATACGCAGTATTTT. Amino acids: CASSESGLSTDTQYF.

V is TRBV4-1 and J is TRBJ1-4, with D perhaps matching TRBD1 (5 bases). The CDR3 loop spans 16 amino acids. Per germline, CDR1 MGHRA and CDR2 YSYEKL. Trimming cost V 4 bases and J 7 bases, with 19 bases left between them. This CDR3 reads CASSPEGLGFREKLFF. In DNA, the CDR3 is TGCGCCAGCAGCCCGGAGGGGTTGGGATTTCGTGAAAAACTGTTTTTT.

The chain is built from TRBV7-9 and TRBJ1-1; tentatively, D is TRBD1 (6 bases). Germline V CDR1 and CDR2: SEHNR, FQNEAQ (reference sequence). The CDR3 has 16 residues. Trimming left V 3 bases short and J 2 bases short, with 16 bases between. The CDR3, as DNA: TGTGCCAGCAGCTTGGTTTCCGGGACACCCAACACTGAAGCTTTCTTT. Amino acid sequence: CASSLVSGTPNTEAFF.

This clone was counted a single time. V and J are TRBV27 and TRBJ2-1; unclear D gene. Trimming took 8 bases from V and 8 from J, leaving 10 bases between them. This CDR3 comprises 11 residues. Germline CDR1 and CDR2: MNHEY and SMNVEV (reference sequence). CDR3 loop: CASLTRDEQFF. In DNA form, the CDR3 reads TGTGCCAGCTTGACTCGCGATGAGCAGTTCTTC.

The V and J genes are TRBV4-1 and TRBJ2-7; possible D gene TRBD2, 6 bases. This CDR3 region has 15 residues. From germline, CDR1 is MGHRA and CDR2 YSYEKL. The ends were cut back, 3 bases at V and 0 bases at J, with 12 bases in the middle. CDR3 region: CASSQTGTPSYEQYF. The CDR3 DNA sequence: TGCGCCAGCAGCCAGACCGGGACTCCCTCCTACGAGCAGTACTTC.

This clone was counted once. V gene TRBV2 combines with J gene TRBJ2-7; 8 bases fit TRBD2. The germline gives CDR1 SNHLY, CDR2 FYNNEI. This CDR3 is built from 15 residues. The junction had 10 bases not matched to a gene; V was cut back by 7 bases and J by 2 bases. Here the CDR3 DNA reads TGTGCCAGCAAACCCACTAGCGGAGGGGCCTACGAGCAGTACTTC. Its translation: CASKPTSGGAYEQYF.

Many counts were recorded for this clone. The V gene is TRBV7-6, the J gene TRBJ1-1; unclear D gene. V lost 5 bases and J lost 4, with 11 bases in between. The CDR3 covers 13 residues. Germline V lookup: CDR1 SGHVS, CDR2 FNYEAQ. CDR3 sequence reads: CASSPGIRTEAFF. The CDR3, as DNA: TGTGCCAGCAGCCCCGGTATTCGCACTGAAGCTTTCTTT. Supplemented by reference TRBV7-6 and TRBJ1-1, the full variable domain reads GAGVSQSPRYKVTKRGQDVALRCDPISGHVSLYWYRQALGQGPEFLTYFNYEAQQDKSGLPNDRFSAERPEGSISTLTIQRTEQRDSAMYRCASSPGIRTEAFFGQGTRLTVV.

This clone was detected a few times. In the same sample, other DNA sequences code for this CDR3. The V gene is TRBV5-1, the J gene TRBJ1-1; D is undetermined. Germline CDR1 is SGHRS and CDR2 is YFSETQ. CDR3 length equals 14 residues. Deletions cut 0 bases from V and 1 base from J, with 7 bases between. The CDR3 reads CASSLGTANTEAFF. CDR3 bases: TGCGCCAGCAGCTTGGGCACAGCGAACACTGAAGCTTTCTTT.